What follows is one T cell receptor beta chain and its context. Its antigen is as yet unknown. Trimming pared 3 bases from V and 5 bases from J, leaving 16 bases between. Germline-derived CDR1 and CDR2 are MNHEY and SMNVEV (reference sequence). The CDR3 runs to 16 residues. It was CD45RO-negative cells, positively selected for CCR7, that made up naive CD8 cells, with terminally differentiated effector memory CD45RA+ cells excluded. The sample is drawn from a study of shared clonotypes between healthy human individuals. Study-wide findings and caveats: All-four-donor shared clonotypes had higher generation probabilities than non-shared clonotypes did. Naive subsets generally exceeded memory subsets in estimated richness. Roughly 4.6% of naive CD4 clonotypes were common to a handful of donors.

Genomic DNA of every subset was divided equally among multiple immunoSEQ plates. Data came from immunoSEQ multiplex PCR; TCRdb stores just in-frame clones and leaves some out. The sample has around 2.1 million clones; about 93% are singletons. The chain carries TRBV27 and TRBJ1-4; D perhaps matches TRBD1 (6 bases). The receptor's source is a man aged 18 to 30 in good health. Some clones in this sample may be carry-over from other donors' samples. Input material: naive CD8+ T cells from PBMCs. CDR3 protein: CASSLVGGAGNEKLFF. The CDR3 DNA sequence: TGTGCCAGCAGTTTGGTTGGGGGGGCGGGAAATGAAAAACTGTTTTTT.